This T cell receptor (beta chain) comes out of a study of chemoradiotherapy in HPV16-positive cancers. Notes on this clone: Antigen specificity is unknown.

Repeated repertoire sampling spanned the course of chemoradiotherapy. Study conclusions and caveats: For HPV16-positive patients, expanding HPV-responsive T cells associated with longer recurrence-free survival. During treatment, candidate HPV-specific clones and E7-related motifs expanded in tumor.

Clones were sequenced by immunoSEQ multiplex PCR, and TCRdb holds only the in-frame ones, with some missing. The repertoire holds 8,000 to 10,000 clones, with 85% as singletons. Sequencing used tumor tissue, obtained from a patient who underwent chemoradiotherapy. This receptor was taken from a human donor with HPV-associated anogenital cancer.

The CDR3 bases are TGTGCCAGCAGTTTTTCCCACGACAGGGTCGCTGGCTACACCTTC. This gives the protein CASSFSHDRVAGYTF. This sequence joins TRBV27 and TRBJ1-2; 7 positions match TRBD1. The CDR3 loop spans 15 amino acids. Looked up from germline, CDR1 is MNHEY and CDR2 is SMNVEV (reference sequence). The junction had 11 bases not matched to a gene; V was cut back by 3 bases and J by 7 bases.